This T cell receptor beta chain is drawn from a study of blood T cell repertoires in COVID-19. V lost 4 bases, J lost 0 bases, and 5 bases stayed unmatched. CDR3 length: 16 amino acids. Germline V gene data show CDR1 as LGHNA and CDR2 as YSLEER. The protocol was immunoSEQ multiplex PCR, while the TCRdb copy is restricted to in-frame clones and leaves out a portion. The table lists 250,000 to 400,000 clones, roughly 85% of them singletons. Adults between roughly 18 and 95 years of age took part from about 24 US areas. A PCR-confirmed or clinician-diagnosed COVID-19 case had contacted exposed participants within 2 weeks of entry.

The receptor's source is a woman in her 30s who had been exposed to COVID-19. The gene calls are TRBV4-3 and TRBJ2-2; TRBD1 matches at 7 bases. The sample taken for sequencing was PBMCs or T cells enriched from blood (not recorded which). DNA for the CDR3: TGCGCCAGCAGCCCGGGGACAGTCACGAACACCGGGGAGCTGTTTTTT. Residues: CASSPGTVTNTGELFF.